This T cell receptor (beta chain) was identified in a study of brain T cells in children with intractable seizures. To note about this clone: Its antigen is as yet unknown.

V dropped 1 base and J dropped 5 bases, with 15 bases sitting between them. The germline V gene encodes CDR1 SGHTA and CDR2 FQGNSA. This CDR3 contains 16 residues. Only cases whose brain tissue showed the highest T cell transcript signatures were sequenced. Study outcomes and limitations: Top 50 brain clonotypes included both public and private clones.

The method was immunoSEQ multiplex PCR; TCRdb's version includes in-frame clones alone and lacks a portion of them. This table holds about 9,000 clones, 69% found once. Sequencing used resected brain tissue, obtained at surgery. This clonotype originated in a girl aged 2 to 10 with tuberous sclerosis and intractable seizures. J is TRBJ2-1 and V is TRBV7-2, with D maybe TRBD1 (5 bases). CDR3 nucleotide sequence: TGTGCCAGCAGCTTAGATTGGACAACCCATCACAATGAGCAGTTCTTC. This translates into CASSLDWTTHHNEQFF.